This TCR beta chain came from a study of blood T cell repertoires in COVID-19. Study as a whole: In each case, the material was cDNA or gDNA derived from T cells, B-cell-depleted T cells, or PBMCs.

Assay used: immunoSEQ multiplex PCR; TCRdb lists only in-frame clones, some missing. The sample consists of under 200,000 clones, 84% of them appearing once. V was pared by 4 bases and J by 1 base, with 6 bases of the junction left unmatched. This CDR3 has 16 residues. Germline assignment: CDR1 SGHTA and CDR2 FQGNSA. This sequence was found in a man younger than 35 with active or convalescent COVID-19. Specimen: peripheral blood. The chain couples TRBV7-2 to TRBJ1-5, with 8 nucleotides matching TRBD1. The CDR3 is CASSYAGGRSNQPQHF. CDR3 sequence (DNA): TGTGCCAGCAGCTACGCAGGGGGCAGGAGCAATCAGCCCCAGCATTTT.